This passage covers 18 T cell receptor beta chains from one sample sequenced in a study of cytomegalovirus exposure and HLA in healthy donors (dated by TCRdb to between 2016 and 2019). The library was obtained by the immunoSEQ multiplex PCR assay. A mixture of 60 forward primers for TCR Vbeta segments and 13 reverse primers for TCR Jbeta segments was used in the multiplex PCR. This is the immuneACCESS table as TCRdb keeps it, with only in-frame sequences that have V and J called. A part of the clones is gone; compared with another copy, unresolved V genes explain less than half, and the rest is unexplained. In this sample's table one finds approximately 130,000 clones. Roughly 2% of the sample is in the top ten clones. The sample comprised PBMCs. These receptors were obtained from a woman between 55 and 75 years old in good health and CMV-seronegative.

The rearrangement links TRBV5-1 to TRBJ1-1, with D maybe TRBD1 (5 bases). Looked up from germline, CDR1 is SGHRS and CDR2 is YFSETQ. The V gene lost 2 bases and the J gene lost 5 bases, with 13 bases spanning the gap. The CDR3 length is 14 residues. The CDR3 region is CASSFLGGGTEAFF. The CDR3 DNA sequence: TGCGCCAGCAGCTTTTTGGGGGGAGGAACTGAAGCTTTCTTT.

CDR3 amino acids: CASSPQGFGEKLFF. Written as DNA, the CDR3 is TGTGCCAGCAGCCCACAGGGGTTTGGGGAAAAACTGTTTTTT. The chain recombines TRBV11-2 with TRBJ1-4, with 7 bases aligning to TRBD1. The CDR3 is 14 amino acids. Germline loops: CDR1 SGHAT, CDR2 FQNNGV. J was trimmed by 8 bases and V by 5 bases; bases with no gene match: 8.

The chain is built from TRBV7-9 and TRBJ1-1, with TRBD1 as a possible D gene (6 bases). Trimming cost V 2 bases and J 3 bases, with 7 bases left between them. Germline CDR1 is SEHNR and CDR2 is FQNEAQ (reference sequence). The CDR3 has 13 residues. The CDR3 region is CASSLSGDTEAFF. CDR3 DNA: TGTGCCAGCAGCTTATCAGGGGACACTGAAGCTTTCTTT.

This chain uses TRBV28 with TRBJ1-5, with D perhaps TRBD1 (5 bases). V lost 4 bases, J lost 1 base, and 11 bases lay in between. CDR1 is MDHEN and CDR2 is SYDVKM in the germline V gene. The CDR3 runs 15 residues. Here the CDR3 reads CASSSAGLSNQPQHF. CDR3 DNA: TGTGCCAGCAGTTCGGCAGGGTTAAGCAATCAGCCCCAGCATTTT.

The gene calls are TRBV11-3 and TRBJ2-5; a possible D gene is TRBD2 (6 bases). Germline-derived CDR1 and CDR2 are SGHNT and YENEEA. V gave up 5 bases and J gave up 7 bases, with 17 bases separating them. This CDR3 spans 14 amino acids. The CDR3 region has the DNA TGTGCCAGCAGCCTCGGGACTGACCTAGGGACCCAGTACTTC. Translation gives CASSLGTDLGTQYF.

DNA for the CDR3: TGTGCCAGCAGCTTGGAACAGGGAGCGATCTACGAGCAGTACTTC. This codes for CASSLEQGAIYEQYF. V is TRBV5-4 and J is TRBJ2-7; D perhaps matches TRBD1 (6 bases). Trimming pared 0 bases from V and 3 bases from J, leaving 13 bases between. The CDR3 length is 15 residues. CDR1 and CDR2 (germline): SGHNT, YYREEE (reference sequence).

The chain is built from TRBV5-1 and TRBJ1-5, with 10 bases lining up with TRBD1. Germline V gene sequence: CDR1 SGHRS, CDR2 YFSETQ. The CDR3 sequence is 14 residues long. V trimming: 3 bases; J trimming: 5 bases; junction bases outside the gene matches: 2. The CDR3 region is CASSSTGGDQPQHF. The DNA for the CDR3 is TGCGCCAGCAGCTCGACAGGGGGCGATCAGCCCCAGCATTTT.

V is TRBV19 and J is TRBJ2-2; D gene unclear. Trimming stripped 4 bases from V and 3 bases from J, with 3 bases between. The CDR3 has 12 residues. Germline CDR1 reads LNHDA; CDR2 reads SQIVND (reference sequence). CDR3 sequence reads: CASSTDTGELFF. The CDR3 nucleotides read TGTGCCAGTAGTACAGACACCGGGGAGCTGTTTTTT.

The V gene is TRBV9, the J gene TRBJ2-3, with D unclear. This CDR3 contains 15 residues. Trimming pared 4 bases from V and 4 bases from J, leaving 16 bases between. Germline CDR1 is SGDLS and CDR2 is YYNGEE. CDR3 nucleotide sequence: TGTGCCAGCAGCCCCCCGGCTGGTCGGGCAGATACGCAGTATTTT. Encoded protein: CASSPPAGRADTQYF.

The rearrangement joins TRBV4-1 to TRBJ2-1, with TRBD1 matching 9 bases. This CDR3 comprises 15 residues. Germline assignment: CDR1 MGHRA and CDR2 YSYEKL. The trim removed 3 bases at V and 5 bases at J, leaving 5 bases unmatched. The CDR3 loop is CASSHAGTGNNEQFF. CDR3 nucleotide sequence: TGCGCCAGCAGCCACGCCGGGACAGGGAACAATGAGCAGTTCTTC.

The chain employs TRBV18 and TRBJ1-5, with TRBD1 as a possible D gene (6 bases). V was clipped by 6 bases and J by 2 bases, with 11 bases between them. The CDR3 spans 14 residues. Germline V lookup: CDR1 KGHSH, CDR2 LQKENI. CDR3 sequence (DNA): TGTGCCAGCTCCCCAGGGGCAGGCAATCAGCCCCAGCATTTT. Translated: CASSPGAGNQPQHF. Full variable domain (missing parts from reference TRBV18 and TRBJ1-5): NAGVMQNPRHLVRRRGQEARLRCSPMKGHSHVYWYRQLPEEGLKFMVYLQKENIIDESGMPKERFSAEFPKEGPSILRIQQVVRGDSAAYFCASSPGAGNQPQHFGDGTRLSIL.

The gene calls are TRBV6-1 and TRBJ2-1; TRBD2 matches at 10 bases. CDR1 is MNHNS and CDR2 is SASEGT in the germline V gene. The CDR3 extends over 15 amino acids. With V trimmed by 2 bases and J by 4 bases, 2 bases remained unmatched. CDR3 nucleotides: TGTGCCAGCAGTGAAACTAGCGGGGAGTACAATGAGCAGTTCTTC. It yields the protein CASSETSGEYNEQFF.

The V and J genes are TRBV19 and TRBJ2-5; 13 bases line up with TRBD2. Germline-derived CDR1 and CDR2 are LNHDA and SQIVND (reference sequence). The CDR3 consists of 16 residues. The junction had 7 bases not matched to a gene; V was cut back by 5 bases and J by 4 bases. CDR3 DNA: TGTGCCAGTAGTGAGACTAGCGGGAGGTTTACAGAGACCCAGTACTTC. It encodes CASSETSGRFTETQYF.

The chain couples TRBV5-1 to TRBJ2-2, with 7 bases identical to TRBD1. Germline CDR1 and CDR2: SGHRS and YFSETQ. This CDR3 spans 14 amino acids. V lost 4 bases to trimming and J lost 4 bases; unmatched junction nucleotides: 4. CDR3 bases: TGCGCCAGCAGCACGGGACAGTCCACCGGGGAGCTGTTTTTT. Translated: CASSTGQSTGELFF. Variable domain in full (rest from reference TRBV5-1 and TRBJ2-2): KAGVTQTPRYLIKTRGQQVTLSCSPISGHRSVSWYQQTPGQGLQFLFEYFSETQRNKGNFPGRFSGRQFSNSRSEMNVSTLELGDSALYLCASSTGQSTGELFFGEGSRLTVL.

V and J are TRBV18 and TRBJ1-5; D unresolved. In germline, CDR1 is KGHSH, CDR2 LQKENI. This CDR3 spans 13 amino acids. Deletions cut 6 bases from V and 8 bases from J, with 14 bases between. CDR3 bases: TGTGCCAGCTCCGGACTAGCGGCTGAGCCCCAGCATTTT. Protein product: CASSGLAAEPQHF.

The rearrangement uses TRBV7-9 and TRBJ1-2, with D possibly matching TRBD1 (6 bases). The germline V gene has CDR1 SEHNR and CDR2 FQNEAQ (reference sequence). CDR3 size: 13 residues. V lost 7 bases and J lost 7, with 16 bases in between. The CDR3, as DNA: TGTGCCAGCAACCTTGAGGGGGTGACTGGCTACACCTTC. It specifies CASNLEGVTGYTF. The full variable domain, in which reference TRBV7-9 and TRBJ1-2 provide the parts outside the CDR3, is DTGVSQNPRHKITKRGQNVTFRCDPISEHNRLYWYRQTLGQGPEFLTYFQNEAQLEKSRLLSDRFSAERPKGSFSTLEIQRTEQGDSAMYLCASNLEGVTGYTFGSGTRLTVV.

This chain joins TRBV7-9 and TRBJ2-5; D ambiguous. The last part of the DNA fits TRBJ2-7 better; the J call may be wrong. The CDR3 contains 14 residues. CDR1 SEHNR and CDR2 FQNEAQ come from the germline V gene (reference sequence). CDR3 residues: CASSSRQEIYEQYF. CDR3 sequence (DNA): TGTGCCAGCAGTTCCCGGCAGGAAATCTACGAGCAGTACTTC.

CDR3 DNA sequence: TGTGCCAGCAGCGTAGGACTAGCGGGTTCCTACGAGCAGTACTTC. It codes for CASSVGLAGSYEQYF. This sequence joins TRBV9 and TRBJ2-7, with TRBD2 matching over 10 bases. Germline V CDR1 and CDR2: SGDLS, YYNGEE. The CDR3 contains 15 residues. Trimming cost V 0 bases and J 1 base; bases outside gene matches: 1.